This TCR beta chain was identified in a study of blood T cell repertoires in COVID-19. On the study more broadly: Acute-phase and convalescent COVID-19 samples originated in the United States, Italy and Spain. T cells, B-cell-depleted T cells, or PBMCs supplied cDNA or gDNA.

Per the original methods: The authors estimated nucleated cell counts from reference gene primer amplification. Sequencing was performed with immunoSEQ multiplex PCR; in TCRdb, only in-frame clones are kept and a portion is missing. The DNA was the basis for D and trimming; V, J and clone size are from that table. Of around 200,000 clones detected, around 83% appear once; the ten largest clones hold 2.9%. The CDR3 totals 13 residues. Trimming pared 2 bases from V and 6 bases from J, leaving 13 bases between. Germline V gene data show CDR1 as GTSNPN and CDR2 as SVGIG (reference sequence). This chain links TRBV30 with TRBJ1-2; unclear D gene. The clonotype comes from a man aged 50-59 years with active or convalescent COVID-19. Sequencing input: peripheral blood. The CDR3 DNA reads TGTGCCTGGAGTAGCGGACCAAGGAATGGCTACACCTTC. Translation: CAWSSGPRNGYTF.